A selection of T cell receptor beta chains follows, all from one sample in a study of graft-versus-host responses after intestinal transplantation. Produced via immunoSEQ multiplex PCR; TCRdb's table is partial and in-frame only. The sample lists just under 65,000 clones, 85% to 95% occurring once. No antigen has been identified for these receptors. Material: unstimulated CD8+ T cells sorted from spleen or lymph node cells, obtained before transplant. The receptors originated from a human donor who was the organ donor for an intestinal transplant. CDR3s include the opening cysteine and the closing phenylalanine or tryptophan. A D gene is named only where the DNA matches it firmly. Rows may omit the clone size; those that give it use once, few, many or a size class.

v_call,clone_size,j_call,d_call,cdr3_nt,cdr3_aa
TRBV5-8,NA,TRBJ1-5,NA,TGTGCCAGCAGCCCTAGGACAGGCAATCAGCCCCAGCATTTT,CASSPRTGNQPQHF
TRBV30,NA,TRBJ2-1,NA,TGTGCCTGGAGTGTACCCGACAGGGAGGCTGGTGAGCAGTTCTTC,CAWSVPDREAGEQFF
TRBV28,few,TRBJ2-7,NA,TGTGCCAGCAGTCTAATCTCACTCGACGAGCAGTACTTC,CASSLISLDEQYF
TRBV7-9,NA,TRBJ2-2,NA,TGTGCCAGCAGCTCCCGGTACTCGAACACCGGGGAGCTGTTTTTT,CASSSRYSNTGELFF
TRBV5-1,NA,TRBJ2-1,TRBD2,TGCGCCAGCAGCTTGCCACCGGGACTAGCACCCAATGAGCAGTTCTTC,CASSLPPGLAPNEQFF
TRBV5-6,NA,TRBJ2-7,NA,TGTGCCAGCAGCTTGCTCGTCGAGCAGTACTTC,CASSLLVEQYF
TRBV6-5,NA,TRBJ1-2,NA,TGTGCCAGCAAAGGGGGAGGGGAAAACTATGGCTACACCTTC,CASKGGGENYGYTF
TRBV27,once,TRBJ2-7,NA,TGTGCCAGCACCTCGTACTACGAGCAGTACTTC,CASTSYYEQYF
TRBV28,few,TRBJ2-1,NA,TGTGCCAGCAGTTTATGGTTTCAGGGTAATGAGCAGTTCTTC,CASSLWFQGNEQFF
TRBV5-1,NA,TRBJ2-7,TRBD1,TGCGCCAGCAGCTTCGGACAGGGAGGAACCTACGAGCAGTACTTC,CASSFGQGGTYEQYF
TRBV6-1,NA,TRBJ1-2,TRBD1,TGTGCCAGCCTTTCATTTGACAGGGGTAACTATGGCTACACCTTC,CASLSFDRGNYGYTF
TRBV11-3,NA,TRBJ2-7,TRBD1,TGTGCCAGCAGCTTAGAGCCGGGACAGGGCTACGAGCAGTACTTC,CASSLEPGQGYEQYF
TRBV5-1,NA,TRBJ1-4,NA,TGCGCCAGCAGGACGGACAGCCCTACAACTAATGAAAAACTGTTTTTT,CASRTDSPTTNEKLFF
TRBV16,NA,TRBJ1-5,NA,TGTGCCAGCAGCCCATTAAGGGAGGGCAATCAGCCCCAGCATTTT,CASSPLREGNQPQHF
TRBV4-2,NA,TRBJ2-7,TRBD1,TGTGCCAGCAGCCCACCGGGACAGTTGAGCGAGCAGTACTTC,CASSPPGQLSEQYF
TRBV29-1,NA,TRBJ2-3,TRBD2,TGCAGCGTTGAAGGGGGCGGGAGGGGCGAAGATACGCAGTATTTT,CSVEGGGRGEDTQYF
TRBV2,NA,TRBJ2-5,NA,TGTGCCAGCAGTGCGGACCGGGATCGTCATCCGCAAGAGACCCAGTACTTC,CASSADRDRHPQETQYF
TRBV6-1,few,TRBJ2-7,TRBD1,TGTGCCAGCAGTGGGCGACAGGGGGCCCACGAGCAGTACTTC,CASSGRQGAHEQYF
TRBV28,NA,TRBJ2-4,TRBD1,TGTGCCAGCAGTTTAACAGGGGCAGCCAAAAACATTCAGTACTTC,CASSLTGAAKNIQYF
TRBV7-8,NA,TRBJ1-2,TRBD1,TGTGCCAGCAGCTTAACAGGGACAGGGATCACCTATGGCTACACCTTC,CASSLTGTGITYGYTF
TRBV4-3,few,TRBJ2-7,TRBD2,TGCGCCAGCAGCCAAGGTCCGCCAACTAGCGGGAGTTCGTACGAGCAGTACTTC,CASSQGPPTSGSSYEQYF
TRBV28,NA,TRBJ1-5,TRBD1,TGTGCCAGCAGCAAGGACAGGGTTTATAGCAATCAGCCCCAGCATTTT,CASSKDRVYSNQPQHF
TRBV13,NA,TRBJ2-1,NA,TGTGCCAGCAGCCTACCGCACAGAGACAATGAGCAGTTCTTC,CASSLPHRDNEQFF
TRBV4-3,NA,TRBJ2-1,NA,TGCGCCAGCAGCCAATACGACAGGGACTTATACAATGAGCAGTTCTTC,CASSQYDRDLYNEQFF
TRBV7-6,NA,TRBJ2-7,TRBD2,TGTGCCAGCAGCCCCGGACTAGCGGGGCCCTCCTACGAGCAGTACTTC,CASSPGLAGPSYEQYF
TRBV19,once,TRBJ2-1,TRBD1,TGTGCCAGTACACGGACAGGGCCATACAATGAGCAGTTCTTC,CASTRTGPYNEQFF
TRBV11-2,NA,TRBJ2-3,TRBD2,TGTGCCAGCAGCTTAGGACTAGCGGGTTTAACAGATACGCAGTATTTT,CASSLGLAGLTDTQYF
TRBV5-6,NA,TRBJ2-1,NA,TGTGCCAGCAGCTTGGAAGCACCCAACAATGAGCAGTTCTTC,CASSLEAPNNEQFF
TRBV19,NA,TRBJ1-5,TRBD1,TGTGCCAGTAGTATCGGGGACAGGGGCAATCAGCCCCAGCATTTT,CASSIGDRGNQPQHF
TRBV25-1,NA,TRBJ2-3,NA,TGTGCCAGCAGTGAATATACAGGGCGGATCACAGATACGCAGTATTTT,CASSEYTGRITDTQYF
TRBV6-7,NA,TRBJ1-5,TRBD1,TGTGCCAGCAGTTATCATCGGACAGGGAAGAATCAGCCCCAGCATTTT,CASSYHRTGKNQPQHF
TRBV2,NA,TRBJ2-7,NA,TGTGCCAGCAGTGAAGGTACCAGCTACGAGCAGTACTTC,CASSEGTSYEQYF
TRBV29-1,once,TRBJ2-7,TRBD1,TGCAGCGTGGGACAGGGGACCTACGAGCAGTACTTC,CSVGQGTYEQYF
TRBV6-5,few,TRBJ2-7,TRBD1,TGTGCCAGCAGTCCTATGGGGACAGTCTACGAGCAGTACTTC,CASSPMGTVYEQYF
TRBV11-2,NA,TRBJ2-7,TRBD2,TGTGCCAGCATGCTAGCGGGAGGCTCTTACGAGCAGTACTTC,CASMLAGGSYEQYF
TRBV6-5,NA,TRBJ2-2,NA,TGTGCCAGCAGTTTGGACACCGACACCGGGGAGCTGTTTTTT,CASSLDTDTGELFF
TRBV5-6,NA,TRBJ2-7,TRBD2,TGTGCCAGCAGACCTACTAGCGGCTCCTACGAGCAGTACTTC,CASRPTSGSYEQYF
TRBV6-5,NA,TRBJ1-1,NA,TGTGCCAGCAGTTACTCGAGGGTCACTGAAGCTTTCTTT,CASSYSRVTEAFF
TRBV28,NA,TRBJ2-5,TRBD2,TGTGCCACCCGACTAGCGGGACACCAGTACTTC,CATRLAGHQYF
TRBV15,NA,TRBJ1-5,TRBD1,TGTGCCACCAGCAGACAGCCACCGCTGACAGGGGAGGCGTATAGCAATCAGCCCCAGCATTTT,CATSRQPPLTGEAYSNQPQHF
TRBV27,NA,TRBJ2-7,TRBD2,TGTGCCAGCAGCCACGCCTTGGCGGGAGGGCCGGGGGAGCAGTACTTC,CASSHALAGGPGEQYF
TRBV28,NA,TRBJ1-1,TRBD1,TGTGCCAGCAGTCCTCCTGGGACAGGGAACACTGAAGCTTTCTTT,CASSPPGTGNTEAFF
TRBV13,NA,TRBJ1-5,TRBD1,TGTGCCAGCAGCTTAACAGGGGGTTTGGGCAATCAGCCCCAGCATTTT,CASSLTGGLGNQPQHF
TRBV27,once,TRBJ1-1,NA,TGTGCCAGCAGTTTCGGACAGATGAACACTGAAGCTTTCTTT,CASSFGQMNTEAFF
TRBV7-9,few,TRBJ2-1,TRBD2,TGTGCCAGCAGTCCACCCGAACTAGCGGAGCAGTTCTTC,CASSPPELAEQFF
TRBV7-9,NA,TRBJ1-1,NA,TGTGCCAGCAGCTTAGCGGCCCCTTTTTGGGGGCAAAACACTGAAGCTTTCTTT,CASSLAAPFWGQNTEAFF
TRBV15,NA,TRBJ1-4,NA,TGTGCCACCAGCAGAGGACAGGCGACTAATGAAAAACTGTTTTTT,CATSRGQATNEKLFF
TRBV28,NA,TRBJ2-7,NA,TGTGCCAGCAGTTTGTCCCGGACTGGACTTCTGTACTTC,CASSLSRTGLLYF
TRBV7-2,NA,TRBJ2-2,TRBD2,TGTGCCAGCAGCCCAATTGCGGGGGGCAGCAGTGGGGAGCTGTTTTTT,CASSPIAGGSSGELFF
TRBV28,NA,TRBJ1-5,NA,TGTGCCAGCAGTTTACTCTGGGGGGGACAGCCCCAGCATTTT,CASSLLWGGQPQHF
TRBV27,NA,TRBJ2-7,NA,TGTGCCAGCAGTACCCCAACAGGTTCCTACGAGCAGTACTTC,CASSTPTGSYEQYF
TRBV19,NA,TRBJ2-7,TRBD1,TGTGCCAGTAATCAACAGGGGATCTCCTACGAGCAGTACTTC,CASNQQGISYEQYF
TRBV30,NA,TRBJ1-2,TRBD1,TGTGCCTGGGGTCGTGAGGGGGCGAGTGTCTATGGCTACACCTTC,CAWGREGASVYGYTF
TRBV12-5,NA,TRBJ2-3,NA,TGTGCTAGTGGTTTGGGGACACTGGAAGGACCAGATACGCAGTATTTT,CASGLGTLEGPDTQYF
TRBV2,NA,TRBJ2-7,TRBD1,TGTGCCAGCAGGAGGACAGGGGAGGCCAACGAGCAGTACTTC,CASRRTGEANEQYF
TRBV27,NA,TRBJ2-1,TRBD2,TGTGCCAGCAGTTTAAGCGGGGGCTCCTACAATGAGCAGTTCTTC,CASSLSGGSYNEQFF